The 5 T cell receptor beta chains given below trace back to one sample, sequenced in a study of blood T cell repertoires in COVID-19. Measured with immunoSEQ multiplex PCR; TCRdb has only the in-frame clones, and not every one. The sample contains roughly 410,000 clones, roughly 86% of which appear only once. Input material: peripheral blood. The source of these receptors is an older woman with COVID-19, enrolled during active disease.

The CDR3 region is CASSLVQGRSEAFF. The CDR3 region has the DNA TGTGCCAGCAGTTTAGTACAGGGGAGGTCTGAAGCTTTCTTT. The gene calls are TRBV27 and TRBJ1-1, with 7 nucleotides matching TRBD1. From germline, CDR1 is MNHEY and CDR2 SMNVEV (reference sequence). The CDR3 is 14 residues long. The J segment lost 6 bases and the V segment lost 2 bases, leaving 6 bases of the junction unmatched.

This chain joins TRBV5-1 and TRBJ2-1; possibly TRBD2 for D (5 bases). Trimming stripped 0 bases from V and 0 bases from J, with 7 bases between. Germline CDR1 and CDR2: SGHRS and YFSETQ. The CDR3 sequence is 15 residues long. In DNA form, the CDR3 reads TGCGCCAGCAGCTTGGTCGGGGTCTCCTACAATGAGCAGTTCTTC. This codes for CASSLVGVSYNEQFF.

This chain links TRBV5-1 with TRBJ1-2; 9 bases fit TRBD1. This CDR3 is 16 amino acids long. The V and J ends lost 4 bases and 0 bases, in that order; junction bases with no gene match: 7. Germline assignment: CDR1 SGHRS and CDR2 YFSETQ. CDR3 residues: CASSITGGSANYGYTF. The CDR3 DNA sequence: TGCGCCAGCAGCATAACAGGGGGCAGTGCTAACTATGGCTACACCTTC.

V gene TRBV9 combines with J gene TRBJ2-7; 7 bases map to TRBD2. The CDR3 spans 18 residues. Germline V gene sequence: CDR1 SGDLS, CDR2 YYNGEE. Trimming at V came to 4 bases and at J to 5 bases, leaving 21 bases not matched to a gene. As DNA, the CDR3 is TGTGCCAGCAGCCCTAGGGTAGGAGCGGGAACCAACGCCCACGAGCAGTACTTC. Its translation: CASSPRVGAGTNAHEQYF. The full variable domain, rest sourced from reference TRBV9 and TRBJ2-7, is DSGVTQTPKHLITATGQRVTLRCSPRSGDLSVYWYQQSLDQGLQFLIQYYNGEERAKGNILERFSAQQFPDLHSELNLSSLELGDSALYFCASSPRVGAGTNAHEQYFGPGTRLTVT.

DNA for the CDR3: TGTACCCATCCGTTTAACAGGGGGTTATTTAACTATGGCTACACCTTC. It encodes CTHPFNRGLFNYGYTF. The chain recombines TRBV9 with TRBJ1-2, with TRBD1 matching 8 bases. The CDR3 has 16 amino acids. Germline V gene sequence: CDR1 SGDLS, CDR2 YYNGEE.